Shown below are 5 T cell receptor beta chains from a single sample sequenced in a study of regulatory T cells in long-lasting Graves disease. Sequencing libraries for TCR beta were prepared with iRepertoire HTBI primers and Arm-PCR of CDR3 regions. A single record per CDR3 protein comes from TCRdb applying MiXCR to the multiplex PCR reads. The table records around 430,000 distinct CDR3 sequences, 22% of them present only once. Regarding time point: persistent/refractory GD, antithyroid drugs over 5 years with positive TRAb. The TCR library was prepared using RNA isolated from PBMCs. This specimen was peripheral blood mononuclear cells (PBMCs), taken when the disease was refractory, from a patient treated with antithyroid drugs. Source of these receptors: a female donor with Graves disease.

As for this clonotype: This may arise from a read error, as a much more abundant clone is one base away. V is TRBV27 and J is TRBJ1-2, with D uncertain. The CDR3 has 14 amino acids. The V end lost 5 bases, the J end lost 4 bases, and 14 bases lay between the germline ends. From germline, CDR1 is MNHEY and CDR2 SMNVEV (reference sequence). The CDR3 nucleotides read TGTGCCAGCAGTCTCTCTTCGGACGGCTATGGCTACACCTTC. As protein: CASSLSSDGYGYTF.

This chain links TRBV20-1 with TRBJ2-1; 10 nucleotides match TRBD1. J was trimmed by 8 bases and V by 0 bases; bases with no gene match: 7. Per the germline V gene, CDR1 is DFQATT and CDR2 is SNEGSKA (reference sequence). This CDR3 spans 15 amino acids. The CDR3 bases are TGCAGTGCTAGAGACGGGACAGGGGCGATCGATGAGCAGTTCTTC. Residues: CSARDGTGAIDEQFF.

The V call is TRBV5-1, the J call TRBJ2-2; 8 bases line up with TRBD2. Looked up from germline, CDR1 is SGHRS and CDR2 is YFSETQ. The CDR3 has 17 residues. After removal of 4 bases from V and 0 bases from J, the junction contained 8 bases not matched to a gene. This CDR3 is CASSGGTSGPNTGELFF. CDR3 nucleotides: TGCGCCAGCAGCGGAGGTACTAGCGGTCCGAACACCGGGGAGCTGTTTTTT. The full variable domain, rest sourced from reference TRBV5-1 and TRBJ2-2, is KAGVTQTPRYLIKTRGQQVTLSCSPISGHRSVSWYQQTPGQGLQFLFEYFSETQRNKGNFPGRFSGRQFSNSRSEMNVSTLELGDSALYLCASSGGTSGPNTGELFFGEGSRLTVL.

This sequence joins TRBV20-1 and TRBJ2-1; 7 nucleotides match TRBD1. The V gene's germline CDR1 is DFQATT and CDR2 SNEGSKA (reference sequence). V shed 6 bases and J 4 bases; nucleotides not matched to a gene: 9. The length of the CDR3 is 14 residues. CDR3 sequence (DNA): TGCAGTGCGCCGACAGGGAACGGATACAATGAGCAGTTCTTC. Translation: CSAPTGNGYNEQFF.

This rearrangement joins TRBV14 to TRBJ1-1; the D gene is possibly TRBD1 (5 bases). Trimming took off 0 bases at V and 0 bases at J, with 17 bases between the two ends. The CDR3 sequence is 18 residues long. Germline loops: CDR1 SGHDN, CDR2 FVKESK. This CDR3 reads CASSQEAYGAGMNTEAFF. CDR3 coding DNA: TGTGCCAGCAGCCAAGAGGCCTATGGGGCAGGGATGAACACTGAAGCTTTCTTT.